Shown below are 10 T cell receptor beta chains from a single sample sequenced in a study of blood T cell repertoires in COVID-19. The method was immunoSEQ multiplex PCR; TCRdb's version includes in-frame clones alone and lacks a portion of them. This sample yields 76,000 or so clones, of which around 91% are seen a single time; about 6% belongs to the top ten. Material for sequencing was peripheral blood. The receptors originated from a human donor in a cohort sampled during active COVID-19.

This clone has just one count. The rearrangement joins TRBV24-1 to TRBJ2-5, with TRBD1 matching 8 bases. The V gene's germline CDR1 is KGHDR and CDR2 SFDVKD. V gave up 9 bases and J gave up 5 bases; unmatched junction bases: 13. There are 15 residues in the CDR3. The CDR3 region has the DNA TGTGCCACCGCGCCGGGACAGGAGTTTGGGGAGACCCAGTACTTC. Its translation is CATAPGQEFGETQYF.

The chain uses TRBV21-1 and TRBJ1-5; TRBD1 reflects the table's D call only, with no check against the DNA. TRBV21-1 is noted as a pseudogene. The length of the CDR3 is 16 residues. The CDR3 region is CASSGIGTGTHQPQHF. The CDR3 DNA is TGTGCCAGCAGCGGGATAGGGACAGGGACCCATCAGCCCCAGCATTTT.

V usage is TRBV19 and J usage is TRBJ1-2, with D tentatively TRBD1 (6 bases). Per the germline V gene, CDR1 is LNHDA and CDR2 is SQIVND (reference sequence). CDR3 size: 15 residues. Trimming pared 7 bases from V and 1 base from J, leaving 16 bases between. CDR3 region: CASKDSPTDNYGYTF. The CDR3 DNA is TGTGCCAGTAAGGACAGCCCTACCGATAACTATGGCTACACCTTC.

V and J are TRBV6-5 and TRBJ2-3, with TRBD2 matching over 8 bases. V shed 6 bases, J shed 4 bases, and the junction held 9 bases outside the gene matches. The CDR3 runs 15 residues. Germline CDR1 reads MNHEY; CDR2 reads SVGAGI. Here the CDR3 reads CASRPGGREPDTQYF. The CDR3 bases are TGTGCCAGCAGGCCGGGGGGGAGGGAGCCAGATACGCAGTATTTT.

The chain is built from TRBV6-5 and TRBJ2-7; weak D call: TRBD2 (6 bases). CDR3 length equals 14 residues. Germline assignment: CDR1 MNHEY and CDR2 SVGAGI. Trimming removed 8 bases at V and 2 bases at J, with 16 bases between. The CDR3 protein is CASRELAVPYEQYF. CDR3 DNA: TGTGCCAGCCGCGAATTAGCGGTGCCCTACGAGCAGTACTTC.

Here the CDR3 DNA reads TGTGCCAGCAGAATACAGGGGGCGCGCCGGGACGGAGCTTTCTTT. Translating gives CASRIQGARRDGAFF. V gene TRBV2 combines with J gene TRBJ1-1, with 9 bases lining up with TRBD1. The germline gives CDR1 SNHLY, CDR2 FYNNEI. CDR3 size: 15 residues. V trimming: 6 bases; J trimming: 10 bases; junction bases outside the gene matches: 15. The full variable domain, completed using reference TRBV2 and TRBJ1-1, is EPEVTQTPSHQVTQMGQEVILRCVPISNHLYFYWYRQILGQKVEFLVSFYNNEISEKSEIFDDQFSVERPDGSNFTLKIRSTKLEDSAMYFCASRIQGARRDGAFFGQGTRLTVV.

The chain uses TRBV6-5 and TRBJ1-1; 10 bases agree with TRBD1. V was clipped by 7 bases and J by 1 base; unmatched bases: 6. Germline CDR1 MNHEY, CDR2 SVGAGI. This CDR3 is built from 15 residues. CDR3 in amino acids: CASKTGGEGNTEAFF. CDR3 bases: TGTGCCAGCAAGACAGGGGGCGAAGGGAACACTGAAGCTTTCTTT.

The chain uses TRBV19 and TRBJ2-2; 8 positions agree with TRBD2. This CDR3 is 16 amino acids long. Trimming took 6 bases from V and 5 from J; bases not matched to a gene: 11. The V gene's germline CDR1 is LNHDA and CDR2 SQIVND (reference sequence). The CDR3 loop reads CASSEAVAGRTGELFF. DNA of the CDR3: TGTGCCAGTAGCGAAGCGGTAGCGGGGAGGACCGGGGAGCTGTTTTTT.

This chain links TRBV6-5 with TRBJ2-7; 8 bases are shared with TRBD1. This CDR3 has 14 residues. Germline CDR1 reads MNHEY; CDR2 reads SVGAGI. V was clipped by 7 bases and J by 2 bases; unmatched bases: 7. Written as DNA, the CDR3 is TGTGCCAGCATTAAGGACAGGGCAACCTACGAGCAGTACTTC. This translates into CASIKDRATYEQYF.

The chain has TRBV6-2 or TRBV6-3 and TRBJ1-5; possible D gene TRBD1, 6 bases. V dropped 2 bases and J dropped 1 base, with 12 bases sitting between them. CDR3 length: 16 amino acids. Germline lookup yields CDR1 MNHEY and CDR2 SVGEGT. The DNA for the CDR3 is TGTGCCAGCAGTTACCTGACAGGAACAAGCAATCAGCCCCAGCATTTT. Translated: CASSYLTGTSNQPQHF.